The entry below describes one T cell receptor beta chain. This sample stems from a study of blood T cell repertoires in COVID-19. Study overall: There were acute and convalescent COVID-19 samples, and they came from the United States, Italy and Spain.

The CDR3 loop spans 15 amino acids. Germline V gene data show CDR1 as SGHDN and CDR2 as FVKESK. V lost 2 bases and J 6 bases, leaving 16 bases between the germline ends. The assay was immunoSEQ multiplex PCR, and TCRdb's table has in-frame clones only and misses some. The table includes roughly 99,000 clones, about three quarters detected once. The sequenced sample consisted of peripheral blood. The TCR comes from a man aged 70 or older with acute or convalescent COVID-19. J is TRBJ1-2 and V is TRBV14; D is unresolved. CDR3 DNA: TGTGCCAGCAGCCAACTAAGATATGGAGGTGATGGCTACACCTTC. This translates into CASSQLRYGGDGYTF.